This T cell receptor beta chain comes out of a study of low-dose radiotherapy and immunotherapy resistance in tumors. Looking at the study overall: From cycle 1 day 1, patients took oral aspirin 300 mg every day for four cycles.

Trimming removed 7 bases from V and 2 bases from J, with 11 bases in between. Germline loops: CDR1 SGHDN, CDR2 FVKESK. The CDR3 consists of 13 residues. With TRAV- and TRBV-specific primers, first-strand cDNA was made, covering the alpha and beta chains. Using a constant-region primer together with a V-primer adapter, TCRs were subjected to about 18 PCR cycles of amplification. One entry per CDR3 protein, called by TCRdb with MiXCR from the reads. The sample holds 100,000 or so distinct CDR3 sequences, about a fifth seen once. Described time point: after trial treatment. The treatment was: LDRT plus nivolumab, ipilimumab, low-dose cyclophosphamide and aspirin (RACIN trial). Donors were administered nivolumab, ipilimumab, aspirin and low-dose cyclophosphamide, together with low-dose radiotherapy. This clonotype has at least ten counts.

The rearrangement joins TRBV14 to TRBJ2-5; D is possibly TRBD2 (5 bases). This sample comprised PBMCs, obtained after low-dose radiotherapy plus immunotherapy. This TCR was sampled from a male donor with prostate cancer. As DNA, the CDR3 is TGTGCCAGCAACATCGGAGGTCAAGAGACCCAGTACTTC. Protein: CASNIGGQETQYF.